This T cell receptor (beta chain) was recorded in a study of early T cells in non-severe SARS-CoV-2 infection. Study-level background: Sequencing targeted bulk RNA from unsorted whole blood, leaving chains unpaired. General observations from the study: VDJdb-based annotation leaned toward anti-spike CD8 responses and missed private and CD4 specificities.

From germline, CDR1 is SQVTM and CDR2 ANQGSEA. Trimming took off 3 bases at V and 12 bases at J, with 18 bases between the two ends. There are 13 residues in the CDR3. This clonotype has only a few counts. Its matching antigen is unknown. Individual cDNA molecules were tagged with unique molecular identifiers, the study reported. From the 5' RACE reads, TCRdb called clonotypes with MiXCR, one entry per CDR3 protein. The sample contains about 30,000 distinct CDR3 sequences, approximately 5.2% of which appear only once. This sequence joins TRBV29-1 and TRBJ2-1, with D perhaps matching TRBD1 (6 bases). The source of this sequence is an adult who was a healthcare worker with PCR-confirmed SARS-CoV-2 infection or an uninfected control (not recorded which). Specimen: whole blood. The CDR3 is CSVDFGAGDGQFF. The CDR3, as DNA: TGCAGCGTTGACTTTGGCGCAGGGGATGGGCAGTTCTTC.